The source of this T cell receptor beta chain is a study of blood T cell repertoires in COVID-19. Study at large: Material from acute and convalescent COVID-19 was sourced from the United States, Italy and Spain. PBMCs, B-cell-depleted T cells, or T cells were the source of the cDNA or gDNA that made up the material.

This clone was counted between two and nine times. This study enrolled people aged roughly 18 to 89 from about 24 US geographic areas. Original methodology: Reference gene primer amplification yielded estimated nucleated cell counts. The table came from immunoSEQ multiplex PCR; TCRdb's copy has only in-frame clones and leaves some out. V and J calls and clone size are given by that table; D and trimming were obtained from the DNA. The sample has roughly 200,000 clones, about 84% seen once. Unmatched junction bases numbered 13, after V lost 6 bases and J lost 7 bases. Germline loops: CDR1 KGHSH, CDR2 LQKENI. There are 15 residues in the CDR3.

This sequence was found in a man aged 35 to 55 with acute COVID-19. The sample was PBMCs or T cells enriched from blood (not recorded which). This chain uses TRBV18 with TRBJ2-3; 7 nucleotides agree with TRBD1. The CDR3 nucleotides read TGTGCCAGCTCCCAATCGACAGGGTCGCTGAATACGCAGTATTTT. As protein: CASSQSTGSLNTQYF.